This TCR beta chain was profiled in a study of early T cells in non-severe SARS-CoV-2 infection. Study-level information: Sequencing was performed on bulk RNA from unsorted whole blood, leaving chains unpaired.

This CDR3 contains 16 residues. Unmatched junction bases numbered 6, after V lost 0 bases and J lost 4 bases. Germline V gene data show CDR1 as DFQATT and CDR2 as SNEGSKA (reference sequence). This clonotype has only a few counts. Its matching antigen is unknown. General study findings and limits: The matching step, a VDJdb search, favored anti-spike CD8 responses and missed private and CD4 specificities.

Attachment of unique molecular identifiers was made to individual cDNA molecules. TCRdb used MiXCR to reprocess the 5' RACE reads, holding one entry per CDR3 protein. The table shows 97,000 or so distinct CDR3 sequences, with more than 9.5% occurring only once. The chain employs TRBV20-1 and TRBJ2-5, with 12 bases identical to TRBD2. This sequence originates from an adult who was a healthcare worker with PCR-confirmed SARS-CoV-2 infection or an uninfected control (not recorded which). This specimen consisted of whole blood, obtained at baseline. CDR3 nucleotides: TGCAGTGCTAGAGACCAGACTAGCGGGAGTCTAGAGACCCAGTACTTC. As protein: CSARDQTSGSLETQYF.